The source of this T cell receptor beta chain is a study of blood T cells in healthy people across ages. Broader study findings: Donor CMV status was unknown, possibly confounding expanded clonotype changes.

A remark on this clonotype: Its antigen is currently unknown.

Primers used in a second PCR of roughly 7 to 12 cycles were a sample-barcoded 5' primer and a J-beta primer mix. Any given sample supplied a minimum of 2.5 million CDR3-containing paired-end reads. Each CDR3 protein is one row after TCRdb ran MiXCR on the 5' RACE reads. The sample consists of about a million distinct CDR3 sequences, around 49% of them appearing once. The ends were cut back, 7 bases at V and 8 bases at J, with 20 bases in the middle. The CDR3 runs to 13 residues. Germline lookup yields CDR1 SQVTM and CDR2 ANQGSEA. Healthy Russian Caucasian donors spanned ages roughly 6 to 90 years. Sequences were obtained from blood. This TCR derives from a man aged 30 to 45 in good health. V gene TRBV29-1 combines with J gene TRBJ1-2, with a tentative D call TRBD1 (5 bases). CDR3 coding DNA: TGCAGCGGTGGATATGAGGGGCCCGGGGGCTACACCTTC. This gives the protein CSGGYEGPGGYTF.